Listed below are T cell receptor beta chains from one sample, sequenced in a study of early T cells in non-severe SARS-CoV-2 infection. TCRdb re-called the 5' RACE reads through MiXCR, storing one row per CDR3 protein. Among about 37,000 distinct CDR3 sequences listed, around 8% were seen once. Sequenced material: whole blood, taken at baseline. All receptors come from an adult who was a healthcare worker with PCR-confirmed SARS-CoV-2 infection or an uninfected control (not recorded which). Each CDR3 is given with its conserved first and last residue. D genes are given only for firm matches. A clone size is listed for some rows: how often the clone was seen (once, few, many), or a class if it is expanded.

v_gene,d_gene,abundance,j_gene,CDR3nt,CDR3aa
TRBV12-3/TRBV12-4,TRBD2,many,TRBJ2-4,TGTGCCAGCAGTTTAGGGGAGGGGAAAAACATTCAGTACTTC,CASSLGEGKNIQYF
TRBV30,TRBD1,once,TRBJ2-7,TGTGCCTGGAGTAAACGGGACAGAATCTCAGCCGAGCAGTACTTC,CAWSKRDRISAEQYF
TRBV5-1,TRBD1,-,TRBJ2-7,TGCGCCAGCAGCCCGGGACAGGGGGCAATCTACGAGCAGTACTTC,CASSPGQGAIYEQYF
TRBV12-3/TRBV12-4,TRBD2,many,TRBJ2-7,TGTGCCAGCAGGGGACTAGCGGACCACGAGCAGTACTTC,CASRGLADHEQYF
TRBV5-1,TRBD2,few,TRBJ2-1,TGCGCCAGCAGCTTGGAACTGGCGGGGGGGCCCTACAATGAGCAGTTCTTC,CASSLELAGGPYNEQFF
TRBV11-2,-,few,TRBJ2-3,TGTGCCAGCAGCTTAGCAGTGGGGCGCAAAAGGGATACGCAGTATTTT,CASSLAVGRKRDTQYF
TRBV10-2,TRBD1,-,TRBJ2-1,TGCGCCAGCAAAGTCGGACAGGGGGAGTCTGGTGAGCAGTTCTTC,CASKVGQGESGEQFF
TRBV5-1,TRBD1,few,TRBJ2-7,TGCGCCAGCAGTTCCGGGACAGGGGGCCACGAGCAGTACTTC,CASSSGTGGHEQYF
TRBV11-2,-,many,TRBJ1-2,TGTGCCAGCAGCTTACCACAGGCTGGAAGGGGCTACACCTTC,CASSLPQAGRGYTF
TRBV30,-,many,TRBJ1-1,TGTGCCTGGAGTGGCAGGGTCACTGAAGCTTTCTTT,CAWSGRVTEAFF
TRBV27,-,-,TRBJ1-1,TGTGCCAGCAGTTTAATTTTTAACACTGAAGCTTTCTTT,CASSLIFNTEAFF
TRBV5-4,TRBD2,-,TRBJ2-1,TGTGCCAGCAGCTTGGGCGGACTAGACTACAATGAGCAGTTCTTC,CASSLGGLDYNEQFF
TRBV24-1,-,few,TRBJ2-5,TGTGCTACCGGGCAGGCCGACCAAGAGACCCAGTACTTC,CATGQADQETQYF
TRBV28,TRBD2,-,TRBJ2-1,TGTGCCACCTACCCGGGACTAGTAGGGGCCTACGGTGAGCAGTTCTTC,CATYPGLVGAYGEQFF
TRBV6-1,-,-,TRBJ2-7,TGTGCCAGCAGTCCCTCCGGGATTTCCTACGAGCAGTACTTC,CASSPSGISYEQYF
TRBV7-9,-,many,TRBJ1-6,TGTGCCAGCAGCTTACCAGGGCGAGGGTCACCCCTCCACTTT,CASSLPGRGSPLHF
TRBV18,TRBD2,few,TRBJ2-3,TGTGCCAGCACAGACGGACTAGCGGGGGGCACAGATACGCAGTATTTT,CASTDGLAGGTDTQYF
TRBV6-2/TRBV6-3,TRBD1,few,TRBJ2-7,TGTGCCAGCAGTCGGGACAGATCCTACGAGCAGTACTTC,CASSRDRSYEQYF
TRBV29-1,TRBD1,-,TRBJ1-1,TGCAGCGGACAGGGGGCGTCCACTGAAGCTTTCTTT,CSGQGASTEAFF
TRBV28,-,many,TRBJ2-7,TGTGCCAGCAGTCCGGGACCTACCTACGAGCAGTACTTC,CASSPGPTYEQYF
TRBV6-6,-,many,TRBJ2-1,TGTGCCAGCATACGGGCAGGGGACAATGAGCAGTTCTTC,CASIRAGDNEQFF
TRBV7-6,-,few,TRBJ2-7,TGTGCCAGCAGCCCAGGGACGGTCGGCGGGCAGTACTTC,CASSPGTVGGQYF
TRBV7-9,-,-,TRBJ2-6,TGTGCCAGCGACTTCTCTGGGGCCAACGTCCTGACTTTC,CASDFSGANVLTF
TRBV6-2/TRBV6-3,-,-,TRBJ1-5,TGTGCAACCGGAGATATTGGCAATCAGCCCCAGCATTTT,CATGDIGNQPQHF
TRBV7-2,-,-,TRBJ2-3,TGTGCCAGCAGCTTGGCCCCCTTTGGGGGGAGCACAGATACGCAGTATTTT,CASSLAPFGGSTDTQYF
TRBV6-1,TRBD1,few,TRBJ2-6,TGTGCCAGCAGCGAGAAGGGGGCGAGAGTATCTGGGGCCAACGTCCTGACTTTC,CASSEKGARVSGANVLTF
TRBV2,-,-,TRBJ1-5,TGTGCCAGCAGCCGGGACGGGGACAATCAGCCCCAGCATTTT,CASSRDGDNQPQHF
TRBV7-9,-,many,TRBJ1-5,TGTGCCAGCAGCTTAGAAGGAGCGAAGCCCCAGCATTTT,CASSLEGAKPQHF
TRBV6-2/TRBV6-3,-,many,TRBJ1-1,TGTGCCAGCAGTTACTCAGAGGGTGCCACTGAAGCTTTCTTT,CASSYSEGATEAFF
TRBV7-2,-,many,TRBJ1-1,TGTGCCACCCGACGTATTAGCCCTGAAGCTTTCTTT,CATRRISPEAFF
TRBV20-1,-,many,TRBJ2-1,TGCAGTGCTAGGGCATTTGTCCGGGGCAGCTCCTACAATGAGCAGTTCTTC,CSARAFVRGSSYNEQFF
TRBV6-1,-,-,TRBJ2-1,TGTGCCAGCAGTGCCTACCGGGCGGATGAGCAGTTCTTC,CASSAYRADEQFF
TRBV11-2,-,few,TRBJ1-2,TGTGCCAGCAGCTTAGAGGGGGCAAGCAACTATGGCTACACCTTC,CASSLEGASNYGYTF
TRBV20-1,-,many,TRBJ1-2,TGCAGTGCCCAGTCAGGGCCTGGGTATGGCTACACCTTC,CSAQSGPGYGYTF
TRBV7-9,-,-,TRBJ2-7,TGTGCCAGCAGCGGCTTTGGGATCAGCTCCTACGAGCAGTACTTC,CASSGFGISSYEQYF
TRBV20-1,-,many,TRBJ1-2,TGCAGTGCTAGAGATCTAATGGGGGCGGACTATGGCTACACCTTC,CSARDLMGADYGYTF
TRBV12-3/TRBV12-4,-,-,TRBJ2-7,TGTGCCAGCACCTCCCCCTTAGTGGGCGAGCAGTACTTC,CASTSPLVGEQYF
TRBV29-1,-,-,TRBJ2-3,TGCAGCCAAAGGAGGGCAGACAAAGAGTATTTT,CSQRRADKEYF
TRBV20-1,-,many,TRBJ2-1,TGCAGTGCTAGAGACTTAATTAGCCGTCAGAACGGTAATGAGCAGTTCTTC,CSARDLISRQNGNEQFF
TRBV5-1,-,few,TRBJ2-7,TGCGCCAGCAGCTTCGACGGGAGCCTGAACGAGCAGTACTTC,CASSFDGSLNEQYF
TRBV4-3,-,many,TRBJ2-5,TGCGCCAGCAGCCAAGATTCCGGCTCGGCGGAGACCCAGTACTTC,CASSQDSGSAETQYF
TRBV5-1,TRBD1,-,TRBJ1-1,TGCGCCAGCAGCCAACAGGGGAAAGGCACTGAAGCTTTCTTT,CASSQQGKGTEAFF
TRBV12-3/TRBV12-4,-,many,TRBJ1-2,TGTGCCAGCAGTTCCCAGCTCTATGGCTACACCTTC,CASSSQLYGYTF
TRBV5-4,TRBD1,few,TRBJ2-7,TGTGCCAGCAGCTTTGACAGGGGTTCCTACGAGCAGTACTTC,CASSFDRGSYEQYF
TRBV3-1,-,few,TRBJ2-7,TGTGCCAGCAGCCAAGACGGGTCCCGCGAGCAGTACTTC,CASSQDGSREQYF
TRBV9,-,many,TRBJ2-7,TGTGCCAGCAGCCCAAACCGGGGCCACAACTCCTACGAGCAGTACTTC,CASSPNRGHNSYEQYF
TRBV20-1,TRBD1,-,TRBJ2-5,TGCAGTGCTAGAGATCAAGGGACAGGAGTGGAGACCCAGTACTTC,CSARDQGTGVETQYF
TRBV5-4,TRBD2,few,TRBJ2-3,TGTGCCAGCAGCTCGGGACTAGCGGGGTTCTCAGATACGCAGTATTTT,CASSSGLAGFSDTQYF
TRBV9,TRBD2,many,TRBJ2-2,TGTGCCAGCAGCGTAGGAGCGGGGGGGCGCACCGGGGAGCTGTTTTTT,CASSVGAGGRTGELFF
TRBV5-5,-,-,TRBJ2-2,TGTGCCAGCAGCCTGGGTGGGGCCCCCGGGGGAACCGGGGAGCTGTTTTTT,CASSLGGAPGGTGELFF
TRBV10-1,-,few,TRBJ2-1,TGCGCCAGCAGTGGGGAAGCCTACAATGAGCAGTTCTTC,CASSGEAYNEQFF
TRBV4-1,TRBD1,few,TRBJ2-5,TGCGCCAGCAGCCAATTGACAGGGGGCGAAGAGACCCAGTACTTC,CASSQLTGGEETQYF
TRBV28,TRBD1,-,TRBJ2-1,TGTGCCAGCAGTTTATGGCGGGACAGGGTCTACAATGAGCAGTTCTTC,CASSLWRDRVYNEQFF
TRBV6-4,-,-,TRBJ2-2,TGTGCCAGCTCCGGGGGAAACACCGGGGAGCTGTTTTTT,CASSGGNTGELFF
TRBV7-2,TRBD2,-,TRBJ2-7,TGTGCCAGCAGTCTCGGAGTGGCTAGCGGGGGCGAGCAGTACTTC,CASSLGVASGGEQYF